This TCR beta chain was captured in a study of metastatic and nonmetastatic thyroid tumors. Study context: Across peripheral blood and tumor or nodule tissue samples taken from malignant and benign thyroid patients, the repertoires were compared with one another.

Study results and limitations: The study reportedly found significantly higher TCR beta diversity in malignant thyroid tumors than benign nodules, in blood and tumor.

In the original workflow: Construction of a distant-metastasis classifier for papillary thyroid cancer relied on CDR3 differences across clinicopathological groups. TCRdb re-clonotyped the PCR reads via MiXCR. In this record, the V and J calls reflect TCRdb's handling and not the investigators' own analysis. The data contain 20,000 or so clones, less than 25% of them singletons. This clone was recorded a few times. The target antigen is unknown. The CDR3 consists of 15 residues. V dropped 4 bases and J dropped 3 bases, with 17 bases sitting between them. CDR1 is SGHDT, CDR2 YYEEEE, per germline. There were no patients who had received any treatment before thyroid surgery.

The receptor was isolated from a female donor with papillary thyroid cancer or a benign thyroid nodule (not recorded which). Some clones in this sample may be carry-over from other donors' samples. The sample was tumor tissue. The gene calls are TRBV5-6 and TRBJ2-7; a weak D match, TRBD2 (6 bases). CDR3 sequence reads: CASSSYFGGNYEQYF. The CDR3 nucleotides are TGTGCCAGCAGCAGCTATTTTGGCGGGAACTACGAGCAGTACTTC.